The next 30 T cell receptor beta chains were all read from a single sample in a study of blood T cell repertoires in COVID-19. Produced via immunoSEQ multiplex PCR; TCRdb's table is partial and in-frame only. The repertoire includes roughly 190,000 clones, 75% to 80% of them detected once, and 8.5% to 10% sits in the top ten. Sequencing input: peripheral blood. These receptors were taken from a woman aged 45-65 years with active or convalescent COVID-19.

This chain uses TRBV7-2 with TRBJ1-2; the D is unclear. The CDR3 is 14 amino acids. The germline V and J ends were trimmed by 4 bases and 0 bases, with 9 bases remaining between them. Germline CDR1 SGHTA, CDR2 FQGNSA. CDR3 in DNA: TGTGCCAGCAGCTATCGGGGAGCTAACTATGGCTACACCTTC. Protein sequence: CASSYRGANYGYTF.

This clone was observed a single time. The J gene is TRBJ1-6, the V gene TRBV6-5; possible D gene TRBD1, 5 bases. The germline gives CDR1 MNHEY, CDR2 SVGAGI. Trimming stripped 3 bases from V and 10 bases from J, with 19 bases between. The CDR3 is 16 residues long. The CDR3 sequence is CASSYDRPSSRSPLHF. In nucleotides, the CDR3 is TGTGCCAGCAGTTATGACAGACCTTCGTCTAGGTCACCCCTCCACTTT.

The chain carries TRBV6-2 or TRBV6-3 and TRBJ2-1; 7 bases map to TRBD2. Germline CDR1 is MNHEY and CDR2 is SVGEGT. This CDR3 is built from 16 residues. After removal of 4 bases from V and 0 bases from J, the junction contained 6 bases not matched to a gene. The CDR3: CASSSTLADSYNEQFF. For the CDR3, the DNA is TGTGCCAGCAGTTCAACCCTAGCGGACTCCTACAATGAGCAGTTCTTC.

V usage is TRBV7-2 and J usage is TRBJ2-5; TRBD2 matches 15 bases. The CDR3 sequence is 16 residues long. J lost 3 bases, V lost 5 bases, and 4 bases had no gene match. The germline CDR1 and CDR2 sequences are SGHTA and FQGNSA. CDR3 in DNA: TGTGCCAGCAGCCTCGGACTAGCGGGGGGGAAAGAGACCCAGTACTTC. It translates to CASSLGLAGGKETQYF.

As to this clone: At the DNA level, this CDR3 is encoded by other sequences in the same sample as well. V usage is TRBV7-2 and J usage is TRBJ2-3, with 9 bases lining up with TRBD2. Germline V gene lookup returns CDR1 SGHTA and CDR2 FQGNSA. Losses at the gene ends were 1 base for V and 4 bases for J; bases not matched to a gene: 0. The CDR3 loop spans 14 amino acids. The CDR3 spells CASSLGGGADTQYF. For the CDR3, the DNA is TGTGCCAGCAGCTTAGGCGGGGGGGCAGATACGCAGTATTTT.

The gene calls are TRBV18 and TRBJ1-6; 8 bases line up with TRBD1. The CDR3 length is 14 residues. The trim removed 4 bases at V and 7 bases at J, leaving 3 bases unmatched. The germline V gene encodes CDR1 KGHSH and CDR2 LQKENI. In DNA, the CDR3 is TGTGCCAGCTCACTGGACAGGGCAAATTCACCCCTCCACTTT. Protein product: CASSLDRANSPLHF.

The chain couples TRBV29-1 to TRBJ1-1; D is unresolved. Germline loops: CDR1 SQVTM, CDR2 ANQGSEA. Trimming stripped 3 bases from V and 0 bases from J, with 14 bases between. The CDR3 has 15 residues. The CDR3: CSVEIYGHMNTEAFF. CDR3 DNA: TGCAGCGTTGAGATTTATGGGCACATGAACACTGAAGCTTTCTTT.

V and J are TRBV15 and TRBJ1-1; possible D gene TRBD1, 6 bases. Germline values: CDR1 LNHNV, CDR2 YYDKDF (reference sequence). The CDR3 runs to 13 residues. V gave up 2 bases and J gave up 10 bases, with 14 bases separating them. The CDR3 region has the DNA TGTGCCACCAGCAGACCCCAGGGGAGGGGAGCTTTCTTT. Its protein product is CATSRPQGRGAFF.

This clone has only one observation. The chain recombines TRBV11-2 with TRBJ1-2; unclear D gene. Germline V gene sequence: CDR1 SGHAT, CDR2 FQNNGV. The length of the CDR3 is 12 residues. Trimming took 1 base from V and 6 from J, leaving 6 bases between them. CDR3 residues: CASSLGLNGYTF. The CDR3 nucleotides are TGTGCCAGCAGCTTAGGACTTAATGGCTACACCTTC.

This chain joins TRBV19 and TRBJ2-5, with D tentatively TRBD2 (5 bases). Trimming stripped 5 bases from V and 4 bases from J, with 20 bases between. There are 16 residues in the CDR3. In germline, CDR1 is LNHDA, CDR2 SQIVND (reference sequence). The CDR3 loop is CASSPPTPGGRETQYF. CDR3 DNA sequence: TGTGCCAGTAGTCCCCCGACCCCCGGCGGGCGAGAGACCCAGTACTTC.

This clone was picked up many times. CDR3 bases: TGTGCCAGCAGCCAAGATTGGCCAGGGCGTGAGCAGTACTTC. Translated: CASSQDWPGREQYF. V gene TRBV3-1 (or the pseudogene TRBV3-2) combines with J gene TRBJ2-7, with a tentative D call TRBD1 (5 bases). This CDR3 has 14 residues. The V and J ends lost 0 bases and 7 bases respectively, with 13 bases between them. Germline V gene data show CDR1 as LGHDT and CDR2 as YNNKEL (reference sequence).

The genes are TRBV7-6 and TRBJ2-7; 14 bases map to TRBD2. The CDR3 sequence is 14 residues long. Unmatched junction bases numbered 3, after V lost 4 bases and J lost 7 bases. Germline V CDR1 and CDR2: SGHVS, FNYEAQ. This CDR3 is CASSSGLAGVEQYF. CDR3 nucleotides: TGTGCCAGCAGCTCGGGACTAGCGGGGGTTGAGCAGTACTTC.

Many counts were recorded for this clone. The rearrangement links TRBV6-4 to TRBJ2-1, with TRBD2 matching 14 bases. CDR1 MRHNA and CDR2 SNTAGT come from the germline V gene. Trimming at V came to 4 bases and at J to 8 bases, leaving 10 bases not matched to a gene. There are 17 residues in the CDR3. CDR3 in amino acids: CASSAYSTSGGAYEQFF. CDR3 sequence (DNA): TGTGCCAGCAGTGCCTACTCGACTAGCGGGGGGGCTTATGAGCAGTTCTTC.

This chain connects TRBV4-2 to TRBJ2-7; 9 positions agree with TRBD1. The germline V gene has CDR1 LGHNA and CDR2 YNFKEQ. This CDR3 has 16 residues. The V and J ends lost 4 bases and 3 bases, in that order; junction bases with no gene match: 10. The CDR3 DNA is TGTGCCAGCAGCCCGACACCCGGGACAGGGTACTACGAGCAGTACTTC. Protein sequence: CASSPTPGTGYYEQYF.

This clone appeared once. The chain is built from TRBV30 and TRBJ1-1; D unclear. V lost 2 bases, J lost 3 bases, and 13 bases lay in between. Germline V gene sequence: CDR1 GTSNPN, CDR2 SVGIG (reference sequence). CDR3 length: 14 amino acids. Here the CDR3 reads CAWSLAGSYTEAFF. Written as DNA, the CDR3 is TGTGCCTGGAGTCTCGCGGGGAGTTACACTGAAGCTTTCTTT.

This clone was seen only a few times. The rearrangement uses TRBV5-6 and TRBJ1-2, with a possible D match to TRBD1 (6 bases). V was clipped by 1 base and J by 3 bases, with 16 bases between them. The CDR3 totals 16 residues. Germline values: CDR1 SGHDT, CDR2 YYEEEE. The CDR3 loop is CASSLFAGDGDYGYTF. The CDR3 nucleotides are TGTGCCAGCAGCTTGTTCGCAGGGGATGGGGACTATGGCTACACCTTC. The full variable domain, in which reference TRBV5-6 and TRBJ1-2 provide the parts outside the CDR3, is DAGVTQSPTHLIKTRGQQVTLRCSPKSGHDTVSWYQQALGQGPQFIFQYYEEEERQRGNFPDRFSGHQFPNYSSELNVNALLLGDSALYLCASSLFAGDGDYGYTFGSGTRLTVV.

The chain joins TRBV5-1 to TRBJ2-6; possibly TRBD2 for D (6 bases). CDR3 length: 14 amino acids. The V end was cut by 10 bases, the J end by 0 bases, with 11 bases between. Germline V gene lookup returns CDR1 SGHRS and CDR2 YFSETQ. The CDR3 coding sequence is TGCGCCTCTAAAGCGGGCTCTGGGGCCAACGTCCTGACTTTC. Translation gives CASKAGSGANVLTF.

V and J are TRBV11-1 and TRBJ2-6; 7 nucleotides agree with TRBD1. The CDR3 length is 14 residues. Unmatched junction bases numbered 1, after V lost 8 bases and J lost 0 bases. Germline-derived CDR1 and CDR2 are SGHAT and FQDESV (reference sequence). The CDR3 protein is CASRDSSGANVLTF. CDR3 coding DNA: TGTGCCAGCCGGGACAGCTCTGGGGCCAACGTCCTGACTTTC.

The CDR3 DNA reads TGTGCCAGCAGCCCCTCCCGACAGGGCCCTGGAAACACCATATATTTT. This encodes CASSPSRQGPGNTIYF. The chain recombines TRBV28 with TRBJ1-3; 7 bases fit TRBD1. The CDR3 contains 16 residues. V was clipped by 6 bases and J by 2 bases; unmatched bases: 10. The germline CDR1 and CDR2 sequences are MDHEN and SYDVKM.

V gene TRBV27 combines with J gene TRBJ2-7; D is possibly TRBD2 (5 bases). The V gene's germline CDR1 is MNHEY and CDR2 SMNVEV (reference sequence). The CDR3 consists of 16 residues. Deletions cut 6 bases from V and 2 bases from J, with 20 bases between. The CDR3 nucleotides read TGTGCCAGCAGACCCGTCGGCGGGTGGGCTCCCTACGAGCAGTACTTC. It specifies CASRPVGGWAPYEQYF.

V gene TRBV7-9 combines with J gene TRBJ1-4; D is uncertain. This CDR3 has 14 amino acids. V shed 5 bases and J shed 3 bases, with 10 bases lying between them. CDR1 is SEHNR and CDR2 is FQNEAQ in the germline V gene (reference sequence). The CDR3 here is CASSHGRANEKLFF. CDR3 sequence (DNA): TGTGCCAGCAGCCATGGTAGAGCTAATGAAAAACTGTTTTTT.

This clone was seen only a few times. J is TRBJ1-6 and V is TRBV2; no definite D call. Germline V gene data show CDR1 as SNHLY and CDR2 as FYNNEI. V lost 6 bases and J 7 bases, leaving 10 bases between the germline ends. The CDR3 sequence is 13 residues long. The CDR3 DNA reads TGTGCCAGCAGGGCAGTCAAGAATTCACCCCTCCACTTT. Translated, it gives CASRAVKNSPLHF.

The rearrangement joins TRBV24-1 to TRBJ2-3, with 10 bases that match TRBD2. Germline V CDR1 and CDR2: KGHDR, SFDVKD. This CDR3 is built from 16 residues. Germline trimming cut 4 bases from V and 1 base from J; bases unmatched to any gene: 4. Written as DNA, the CDR3 is TGTGCCACCAGTGACCCTACTAGCGGGGGCACAGATACGCAGTATTTT. Encoded protein: CATSDPTSGGTDTQYF.

The rearrangement joins TRBV19 to TRBJ1-2; 8 nucleotides agree with TRBD1. The CDR3 is made up of 15 amino acids. In germline, CDR1 is LNHDA, CDR2 SQIVND (reference sequence). The V segment lost 7 bases and the J segment 3 bases; nucleotides outside the gene matches: 10. As DNA, the CDR3 is TGTGCCAGTACTCACCTCTGGACAGGGCACTATGGCTACACCTTC. This encodes CASTHLWTGHYGYTF.

This sequence joins TRBV5-1 and TRBJ1-1, with 8 bases that match TRBD1. The CDR3 length is 15 residues. J was trimmed by 0 bases and V by 6 bases; bases with no gene match: 7. Germline lookup yields CDR1 SGHRS and CDR2 YFSETQ. CDR3 region: CASTWDRLMNTEAFF. CDR3 coding DNA: TGCGCCAGCACTTGGGACAGGCTCATGAACACTGAAGCTTTCTTT.

This chain connects TRBV4-2 to TRBJ2-1; TRBD2 is a possible D gene (6 bases). The CDR3 runs to 16 residues. CDR1 is LGHNA, CDR2 YNFKEQ, per germline. V lost 0 bases and J 5 bases, leaving 14 bases between the germline ends. CDR3 region: CASSQEVTRLHNEQFF. CDR3 bases: TGTGCCAGCAGCCAAGAGGTGACTAGACTCCACAATGAGCAGTTCTTC.

The V and J genes are TRBV9 and TRBJ2-5, with 11 bases that match TRBD2. Trimming removed 4 bases from V and 1 base from J; junction bases left unmatched: 3. The CDR3 consists of 15 residues. Germline V gene lookup returns CDR1 SGDLS and CDR2 YYNGEE. CDR3: CASSRLAGFQETQYF. Written as DNA, the CDR3 is TGTGCCAGCAGCAGACTAGCGGGGTTCCAAGAGACCCAGTACTTC.

J is TRBJ1-2 and V is TRBV6-5; 9 positions match TRBD1. J gave up 5 bases and V 2 bases, and 9 bases lay outside the gene matches. The CDR3 extends over 16 amino acids. The V gene's germline CDR1 is MNHEY and CDR2 SVGAGI. The CDR3 DNA reads as TGTGCCAGCAGTTACGTGGTCGGGACAGGGAGGTATGGCTACACCTTC. It yields the protein CASSYVVGTGRYGYTF.

V gene TRBV18 combines with J gene TRBJ1-1, with 12 bases matching TRBD1. The CDR3 is 15 residues long. The J segment lost 8 bases and the V segment lost 4 bases, leaving 8 bases of the junction unmatched. Germline V lookup: CDR1 KGHSH, CDR2 LQKENI. Here the CDR3 reads CASSLPGQGASEAFF. Here the CDR3 DNA reads TGTGCCAGCTCACTTCCGGGACAGGGGGCGTCAGAAGCTTTCTTT.

This chain uses TRBV6-2 or TRBV6-3 with TRBJ2-6; TRBD1 agrees at 11 bases. The CDR3 is 18 amino acids. V dropped 6 bases and J dropped 4; count of bases not matched to a gene: 11. Germline V gene sequence: CDR1 MNHEY, CDR2 SVGEGT. The CDR3 spells CASSLGGTGGGGANVLTF. CDR3 DNA sequence: TGTGCCAGCAGCCTCGGTGGGACAGGGGGAGGGGGGGCCAACGTCCTGACTTTC.